Listed here are 22 T cell receptor beta chains from one sample, sequenced in a study of shared clonotypes between healthy human individuals. CD8 cells classed as naive were CD45RO-negative and positively selected for CCR7, excluding terminally differentiated effector memory CD45RA+ cells. Libraries were prepared by immunoSEQ multiplex PCR; TCRdb keeps only in-frame clonotypes and omits some of them. The sample has fewer than 800,000 clones; about 92% are singletons. Material: naive CD8+ T cells sorted from blood. The receptor source for this set is a man younger than 45 in good health.

V is TRBV29-1 and J is TRBJ2-1; D is uncertain. Trimming pared 4 bases from V and 6 bases from J, leaving 10 bases between. This CDR3 comprises 12 residues. Germline CDR1 SQVTM, CDR2 ANQGSEA. The CDR3 loop reads CSVVSSFNEQFF. CDR3 nucleotide sequence: TGCAGCGTTGTCTCTAGTTTCAATGAGCAGTTCTTC.

The rearrangement joins TRBV6-5 to TRBJ1-4, with D possibly TRBD1 on 6 matching bases. Trimming removed 4 bases from V and 8 bases from J, with 14 bases in between. Germline assignment: CDR1 MNHEY and CDR2 SVGAGI. CDR3 length equals 14 residues. For the CDR3, the DNA is TGTGCCAGCAGTTCCGGGACACTGGAAGAAAAACTGTTTTTT. As protein: CASSSGTLEEKLFF.

The rearrangement joins TRBV7-8 to TRBJ1-1; D is uncertain. Trimming cost V 8 bases and J 2 bases, with 3 bases left between them. Germline V gives CDR1 SGHVS, CDR2 FQNEAQ. The CDR3 sequence is 10 residues long. CDR3 nucleotide sequence: TGTGCCAGCGCAAACACTGAAGCTTTCTTT. Its translation: CASANTEAFF. The full variable domain, with the rest looked up from reference TRBV7-8 and TRBJ1-1, is GAGVSQSPRYKVAKRGQDVALRCDPISGHVSLFWYQQALGQGPEFLTYFQNEAQLDKSGLPSDRFFAERPEGSVSTLKIQRTQQEDSAVYLCASANTEAFFGQGTRLTVV.

V usage is TRBV19 and J usage is TRBJ1-1; D might be TRBD1 (5 bases). This CDR3 contains 16 residues. The germline CDR1 and CDR2 sequences are LNHDA and SQIVND (reference sequence). V dropped 1 base and J dropped 1 base, with 13 bases sitting between them. The CDR3 DNA sequence: TGTGCCAGTAGTATAGTAAGTTTTGGGGGGAACACTGAAGCTTTCTTT. This codes for CASSIVSFGGNTEAFF.

Note on this clone: The germline gene is not matched at one end of the junction; a read error may be the cause. This same CDR3 is encoded by further DNA sequences in the sample. The chain links TRBV11-2 to TRBJ2-7, with 11 bases matching TRBD1. The CDR3 covers 15 residues. The germline CDR1 and CDR2 sequences are SGHAT and FQNNGV. CDR3 sequence reads: CASSPRDRGSYEQYF. DNA for the CDR3: TGTGCCAGCAGCCCTAGGGACAGGGGGAGTTACGAGCAATACTTC.

This clone was seen once. This chain joins TRBV19 and TRBJ1-1; 7 bases fit TRBD1. After removal of 5 bases from V and 9 bases from J, the junction contained 15 bases not matched to a gene. This CDR3 has 15 amino acids. CDR1 is LNHDA and CDR2 is SQIVND in the germline V gene (reference sequence). Written as DNA, the CDR3 is TGTGCCAGTAGTTTCCCCAGGGGGGCGCCCAGACAAGCTTTCTTT. This gives the protein CASSFPRGAPRQAFF.

The gene calls are TRBV9 and TRBJ2-7; 10 bases are shared with TRBD2. The germline V gene encodes CDR1 SGDLS and CDR2 YYNGEE. The V segment lost 3 bases and the J segment 4 bases; nucleotides outside the gene matches: 7. This CDR3 is built from 15 residues. The CDR3, as DNA: TGTGCCAGCAGCGCTAACCCGGGACTAGCGTACGAGCAGTACTTC. Translation: CASSANPGLAYEQYF.

The chain couples TRBV11-2 to TRBJ2-7, with TRBD1 matching 7 bases. In germline, CDR1 is SGHAT, CDR2 FQNNGV. J was trimmed by 3 bases and V by 7 bases; bases with no gene match: 12. The CDR3 is made up of 15 amino acids. CDR3 in amino acids: CASTIEGAGGYEQYF. The DNA for the CDR3 is TGTGCCAGCACCATAGAGGGGGCTGGTGGCTACGAGCAGTACTTC.

The chain joins TRBV6-5 to TRBJ2-5; 10 bases agree with TRBD2. CDR1 is MNHEY and CDR2 is SVGAGI in the germline V gene. This CDR3 region has 16 residues. Germline trimming cut 2 bases from V and 2 bases from J; bases unmatched to any gene: 5. Here the CDR3 DNA reads TGTGCCAGCAGTTACCCTAGCGGGAGTTTACAAGAGACCCAGTACTTC. Translating gives CASSYPSGSLQETQYF.

This clone was observed a few times. The genes are TRBV10-3 and TRBJ1-1, with D possibly being TRBD1 (5 bases). V lost 11 bases, J lost 5 bases, and 12 bases lay in between. Germline V CDR1 and CDR2: ENHRY, SYGVKD. The CDR3 has 11 residues. CDR3: CASQEGTEAFF. The DNA of the CDR3 is TGTGCCTCACAGGAGGGGACTGAAGCTTTCTTT.

This chain links TRBV27 with TRBJ1-2; 10 bases are shared with TRBD1. V trimming: 8 bases; J trimming: 4 bases; junction bases outside the gene matches: 7. CDR3 length: 14 amino acids. Looked up from germline, CDR1 is MNHEY and CDR2 is SMNVEV (reference sequence). As DNA, the CDR3 is TGTGCCAGCGCCCGGGACAGGGGATTCTATGGCTACACCTTC. Translated: CASARDRGFYGYTF.

The chain is built from TRBV7-9 and TRBJ1-1; TRBD1 agrees at 7 bases. Germline-derived CDR1 and CDR2 are SEHNR and FQNEAQ (reference sequence). This CDR3 is 14 amino acids long. The V gene end was trimmed by 1 base and the J gene end by 7 bases; junction bases not matched to a gene: 6. The CDR3 sequence is CASSLVQGDVEAFF. The DNA for the CDR3 is TGTGCCAGCAGCTTAGTTCAGGGGGATGTTGAAGCTTTCTTT.

The chain employs TRBV10-2 and TRBJ1-5, with TRBD1 identical over 9 bases. Germline CDR1 and CDR2: WSHSY and SAAADI. This CDR3 region has 13 residues. V lost 8 bases, J lost 5 bases, and 4 bases stayed unmatched. The CDR3 region is CASGDRVYQPQHF. CDR3 sequence (DNA): TGCGCCAGCGGGGACAGGGTGTATCAGCCCCAGCATTTT.

V is TRBV30 and J is TRBJ2-1; 10 nucleotides agree with TRBD2. J lost 6 bases, V lost 1 base, and 3 bases had no gene match. The CDR3 loop spans 14 amino acids. Germline V gene lookup returns CDR1 GTSNPN and CDR2 SVGIG (reference sequence). The CDR3 region is CAWSDPSGSNEQFF. CDR3 in DNA: TGTGCCTGGAGTGACCCTAGCGGGAGCAATGAGCAGTTCTTC.

The J gene is TRBJ2-3, the V gene TRBV7-2, with no clear D. Germline-derived CDR1 and CDR2 are SGHTA and FQGNSA. This CDR3 contains 13 residues. V lost 11 bases and J lost 5, with 17 bases in between. The CDR3 region has the DNA TGTGCCCTCGTTGAAGGGCGTAGAGATACGCAGTATTTT. The encoded protein is CALVEGRRDTQYF.

The J gene is TRBJ2-3, the V gene TRBV6-6; D unresolved. Trimming took 0 bases from V and 4 from J, leaving 14 bases between them. This CDR3 has 16 residues. Germline CDR1 is MNHNY and CDR2 is SVGAGI (reference sequence). CDR3 coding DNA: TGTGCCAGCAGTTACTCCGGGTCTGTAACGGCAGATACGCAGTATTTT. Translating gives CASSYSGSVTADTQYF.

The chain links TRBV2 to TRBJ2-1, with D perhaps given as TRBD1 or TRBD2 (5 bases each). This CDR3 comprises 14 residues. The V end lost 6 bases, the J end lost 4 bases, and 13 bases lay between the germline ends. From germline, CDR1 is SNHLY and CDR2 FYNNEI. The CDR3 region is CASRSGTEYNEQFF. CDR3 in DNA: TGTGCCAGCAGATCCGGGACGGAGTACAATGAGCAGTTCTTC.

This chain links TRBV27 with TRBJ1-1, with D perhaps matching TRBD1 (5 bases). From germline, CDR1 is MNHEY and CDR2 SMNVEV (reference sequence). This CDR3 contains 14 residues. Trimming removed 5 bases from V and 4 bases from J, with 14 bases in between. The CDR3 nucleotides read TGTGCCAGCAGTCCGTGGGGCGGGAGCACTGAAGCTTTCTTT. Protein: CASSPWGGSTEAFF.

The chain uses TRBV13 and TRBJ2-3; 7 positions agree with TRBD1. The trim removed 6 bases at V and 4 bases at J, leaving 7 bases unmatched. CDR1 and CDR2 from the germline V gene are PRHDT and FYEKMQ (reference sequence). The CDR3 length is 14 residues. The CDR3 bases are TGTGCCAGCAGGATACAGGGGTTTGCAGATACGCAGTATTTT. Translated: CASRIQGFADTQYF.

The chain has TRBV27 and TRBJ2-7; 7 bases agree with TRBD2. The CDR3 has 13 amino acids. V lost 6 bases and J lost 1; bases outside the gene matches: 3. CDR1 is MNHEY and CDR2 is SMNVEV in the germline V gene (reference sequence). The CDR3 region has the DNA TGTGCCAGCAGAGGACTAGAATCCTACGAGCAGTACTTC. Translating gives CASRGLESYEQYF.

J is TRBJ2-1 and V is TRBV15; 8 bases fit TRBD1. The V gene end was trimmed by 8 bases and the J gene end by 10 bases; junction bases not matched to a gene: 10. This CDR3 has 13 amino acids. Germline CDR1 and CDR2: LNHNV and YYDKDF (reference sequence). The CDR3 spells CATAGQENAEQFF. CDR3 DNA sequence: TGTGCCACCGCGGGACAGGAGAACGCCGAGCAGTTCTTC.

This clone occurred once. This specimen includes other DNA sequences encoding the same CDR3. The chain carries TRBV7-7 and TRBJ2-2; D perhaps matches TRBD1 (6 bases). The CDR3 runs to 15 residues. Trimming stripped 1 base from V and 0 bases from J, with 6 bases between. CDR1 is SSHAT and CDR2 is FNYEAQ in the germline V gene (reference sequence). CDR3 bases: TGTGCCAGCAGCTTAGGGACAGCGAACACCGGGGAGCTGTTTTTT. It yields the protein CASSLGTANTGELFF. Variable domain in full (rest from reference TRBV7-7 and TRBJ2-2): GAGVSQSPRYKVTKRGQDVTLRCDPISSHATLYWYQQALGQGPEFLTYFNYEAQPDKSGLPSDRFSAERPEGSISTLTIQRTEQRDSAMYRCASSLGTANTGELFFGEGSRLTVL.